These T cell receptor beta chains were read from a single sample in a study of blood T cell repertoires in COVID-19. Sequencing used immunoSEQ multiplex PCR; TCRdb keeps in-frame clones, though not all of them. The sample gives more than 70,000 clones, 85% of which show up once; roughly 4% is in the top ten. The material sequenced was peripheral blood. The receptor source for this set is a man in his 60s with acute or convalescent COVID-19. Each CDR3 is given with its conserved first and last residue. The order of the fields is D gene, J gene, V gene, clone size, CDR3 DNA, CDR3 protein. The D gene is left open where the match is weak. The size entry is marked missing in some rows and otherwise reads once, few, many or a size class.

. TRBJ2-7 TRBV6-6 . TGTGCCAGGGGATCCGGACAGCATGTAACTTACGAGCAGTACTTC CARGSGQHVTYEQYF
. TRBJ1-1 TRBV7-6 . TGTGCCAGCAGCCCGATGCCCGGACAGAACACTGAAGCTTTCTTT CASSPMPGQNTEAFF
. TRBJ1-2 TRBV15 . TGTGCCACCAGCAGAGAGGCGGGGACTAACTATGGCTACACCTTC CATSREAGTNYGYTF
TRBD1 TRBJ1-4 TRBV4-2 . TGTGCCAGCAGCCAACAACAGGGGGCTGGGTTGGAAAAACTGTTTTTT CASSQQQGAGLEKLFF
TRBD2 TRBJ2-1 TRBV10-1 . TGCGCCAGCAGTGAGTCGTTGACTAGCGGGGGAAACAATGAGCAGTTCTTC CASSESLTSGGNNEQFF
. TRBJ2-7 TRBV15 . TGTGCCACCAGCAGAGATCCGGGACTCACATACGAGCAGTACTTC CATSRDPGLTYEQYF
TRBD1 TRBJ1-6 TRBV5-4 . TGTGCCAGCAGCCCTGGACAGGGACGAGGGAATTCACCCCTCCACTTT CASSPGQGRGNSPLHF
. TRBJ1-2 TRBV4-2 . TGTGCCAGCAGCCAAGGCGTTATGGAGATCTCTAACTATGGCTACACCTTC CASSQGVMEISNYGYTF
. TRBJ2-1 TRBV5-4 . TGTGCGCCGCGATTCGTGGGCCCCAAAAAGAGCTCCTACAATGAGCAGTTCTTC CAPRFVGPKKSSYNEQFF
. TRBJ1-4 TRBV19 . TGTGCCAGTACCAGTGCGGGTAGATTGAATGAAAAACTGTTTTTT CASTSAGRLNEKLFF
. TRBJ2-2 TRBV30 . TGTGCCTGGAGTGTTAGTAGGACTTTCTTGAACACCGGGGAGCTGTTTTTT CAWSVSRTFLNTGELFF
. TRBJ1-3 TRBV10-1 . TGCGCCAGCATCCCCGTCACAGTCTATGGAAACACCATATATTTT CASIPVTVYGNTIYF
TRBD1 TRBJ1-3 TRBV19 . TGTGCCAGTAGTCCGGGACAGGGTTCCGCTGGAAACACCATATATTTT CASSPGQGSAGNTIYF
TRBD1 TRBJ2-7 TRBV5-1 . TGCGCCAGCCGCCCCGGGACAGGGGGTCTAGAGCAGTACTTC CASRPGTGGLEQYF
TRBD2 TRBJ2-3 TRBV9 . TGTGCCAGCAGCTTCCGCCCCTCTAGCGGGGGTGATCTCACAGATACGCAGTATTTT CASSFRPSSGGDLTDTQYF
. TRBJ2-7 TRBV11-2 . TGTGCCAGCAGCCCGCTGAGCGAGCAGTACTTC CASSPLSEQYF
TRBD1 TRBJ1-2 TRBV27 . TGTGCCAGCAGTTTAGCGGGACAGGGACTGCCCTATGGCTACACCTTC CASSLAGQGLPYGYTF
. TRBJ1-1 TRBV4-2 . TGTGCCAGCAGCCAAGGACAGGTGAACACTGAAGCTTTCTTT CASSQGQVNTEAFF
TRBD1 TRBJ2-7 TRBV6-5 . TGTGCCAGCACCCGGGACAGTAGTTACGAGCAGTACTTC CASTRDSSYEQYF
TRBD1 TRBJ2-7 TRBV5-4 . TGTGCCAGCAGCGTCCCAAACAGGGGGCCCTACGAGCAGTACTTC CASSVPNRGPYEQYF
TRBD1 TRBJ1-5 TRBV6-5 . TGTGCCAGTTTTAAGACAGGGGGGGGCAATCAGCCCCAGCATTTT CASFKTGGGNQPQHF
TRBD1 TRBJ2-7 TRBV6-6 . TGTGCCAGCAGTTCCGGAGCCGGGACAGGGACCTACGAGCAGTACTTC CASSSGAGTGTYEQYF
. TRBJ1-5 TRBV6-6 . TGTGCCACACGGTTTAGCAATCAGCCCCAGCATTTT CATRFSNQPQHF
. TRBJ2-7 TRBV5-1 . TGCGCCAGCAGCTTGGCCTATAGCCGGACACAACGGGTCCCGAGCTCCTACGAGCAGTACTTC CASSLAYSRTQRVPSSYEQYF
. TRBJ1-6 TRBV4-2 once TGTGCCAGCAGCCAAGATCTAGGGGAGGGGGCACCCCTCCACTTT CASSQDLGEGAPLHF
TRBD2 TRBJ2-7 TRBV30 . TGTGCCTGGTCTATTGCTAGCGGGACTTACGAGCAGTACTTC CAWSIASGTYEQYF
TRBD2 TRBJ2-1 TRBV27 . TGTGCCAGCAGTTCAGGACTAGCGGGAGTCAATGAGCAGTTCTTC CASSSGLAGVNEQFF
TRBD1 TRBJ2-3 TRBV5-4 . TGTGCCAGCAGCTTAGGGACAGTGAGGTTGGGTAGCACAGATACGCAGTATTTT CASSLGTVRLGSTDTQYF
TRBD2 TRBJ2-1 TRBV27 . TGTGCCAGCAGTTTATCTTGGCGGGAGTACGGCTACAATGAGCAGTTCTTC CASSLSWREYGYNEQFF
. TRBJ1-4 TRBV9 . TGTGCCAGCAGTGCGGGGGAAGGTCATACTAATGAAAAACTGTTTTTT CASSAGEGHTNEKLFF
TRBD1 TRBJ1-4 TRBV10-2 . TGCGCCAGCAGTACACAGACAGGGGTTGGGGAAAAACTGTTTTTT CASSTQTGVGEKLFF
TRBD2 TRBJ2-2 TRBV5-8 . TGTGCCAGCAGCTTGTTTCGGACTAGCGGGGCACTCCACCGGGAGCTGTTTTTT CASSLFRTSGALHRELFF
TRBD1 TRBJ1-2 TRBV10-3 . TGTGCCATCAGTGCAATGGGACAGGACTATGGCTACACCTTC CAISAMGQDYGYTF
TRBD2 TRBJ2-1 TRBV11-3 . TGTGCCGCCCGGAAGCGGGGTGAGTGGGGGGTATACAATGAGCAGTTCTTC CAARKRGEWGVYNEQFF
. TRBJ2-1 TRBV7-6 . TGTGCCAGCAGCTTATACGAGAGCTCCTACAATGAGCAGTTCTTC CASSLYESSYNEQFF
TRBD2 TRBJ2-7 TRBV7-8 . TGTGCCAGCAGCCCATCTACTAGCGGGAGGCGCGAGCAGTACTTC CASSPSTSGRREQYF
. TRBJ1-4 TRBV7-8 . TGTGCCAGCAGCATACGACCGGGGACTAATGAAAAACTGTTTTTT CASSIRPGTNEKLFF